The 24 T cell receptor beta chains listed next were all sequenced from one sample in a study of T cell changes during pregnancy in multiple sclerosis. Clones were sequenced by immunoSEQ multiplex PCR, and TCRdb holds only the in-frame ones, with some missing. The data hold about 88,000 clones, with under 95% observed a single time. Sequenced material: peripheral blood, taken in the first trimester of pregnancy. Every receptor here comes from a female donor with multiple sclerosis, enrolled in a pregnancy study.

This chain uses TRBV7-9 with TRBJ1-2; D is possibly TRBD1 (6 bases). This CDR3 region has 14 residues. V lost 5 bases and J lost 7, with 17 bases in between. The germline V gene encodes CDR1 SEHNR and CDR2 FQNEAQ (reference sequence). The CDR3 protein is CASSPPQGTGGYTF. In DNA form, the CDR3 reads TGTGCCAGCAGCCCACCCCAGGGGACCGGTGGCTACACCTTC.

The V and J genes are TRBV6-1 and TRBJ2-7; possible D gene TRBD2, 5 bases. Trimming shortened V by 5 bases and J by 6 bases, and 14 bases separated the two germline ends. CDR1 is MNHNS and CDR2 is SASEGT in the germline V gene. CDR3 length equals 13 residues. The CDR3 reads CASSRTPMTEQYF. In DNA, the CDR3 is TGTGCCAGCAGTCGGACTCCCATGACCGAGCAGTACTTC.

This clone came up once. This chain joins TRBV18 and TRBJ1-2; tentatively, D is TRBD1 (5 bases). Germline V gene data show CDR1 as KGHSH and CDR2 as LQKENI. The CDR3 extends over 17 amino acids. V gave up 0 bases and J gave up 3 bases, with 17 bases separating them. The CDR3 protein is CASSPPQGAGYDYGYTF. CDR3 bases: TGTGCCAGCTCACCACCTCAAGGGGCAGGGTACGACTATGGCTACACCTTC.

The chain joins TRBV29-1 to TRBJ1-2; D unclear. V lost 0 bases to trimming and J lost 9 bases, with 11 bases between them. The CDR3 is made up of 12 amino acids. The V gene's germline CDR1 is SQVTM and CDR2 ANQGSEA. DNA for the CDR3: TGCAGCGTTGAAGATCTACCCGGGAGCTACACCTTC. Translation: CSVEDLPGSYTF.

V is TRBV7-9 and J is TRBJ2-1; perhaps TRBD2 as D (6 bases). The V end was cut by 3 bases, the J end by 4 bases, with 16 bases between. Germline V CDR1 and CDR2: SEHNR, FQNEAQ (reference sequence). The CDR3 is 16 residues long. Here the CDR3 reads CASSFPDRSGYNEQFF. The DNA for the CDR3 is TGTGCCAGCAGCTTCCCGGATCGGAGCGGGTACAATGAGCAGTTCTTC.

This clone was counted only a few times. The J gene is TRBJ2-3, the V gene TRBV6-1; TRBD1 is a possible D gene (5 bases). V lost 2 bases to trimming and J lost 0 bases, with 9 bases between them. The CDR3 has 15 amino acids. Germline V gives CDR1 MNHNS, CDR2 SASEGT. The CDR3 is CASSETAGSTDTQYF. The CDR3 DNA reads TGTGCCAGCAGTGAAACGGCAGGGAGCACAGATACGCAGTATTTT.

V gene TRBV14 combines with J gene TRBJ2-1; 7 bases map to TRBD1. CDR1 is SGHDN, CDR2 FVKESK, per germline. The ends lost 6 bases at V and 10 bases at J; junction bases unmatched: 18. The CDR3 contains 16 residues. The CDR3 region is CASSVITGAGPREQFF. CDR3 in DNA: TGTGCCAGCAGTGTTATTACAGGGGCAGGTCCGAGAGAGCAGTTCTTC.

The rearrangement uses TRBV5-4 and TRBJ2-7; 9 bases align to TRBD2. The CDR3 covers 15 residues. V lost 3 bases to trimming and J lost 1 base; unmatched junction nucleotides: 5. Looked up from germline, CDR1 is SGHNT and CDR2 is YYREEE (reference sequence). Here the CDR3 DNA reads TGTGCCAGCAGCTGGATGAGCGGGAGGTCCTACGAGCAGTACTTC. Translating it yields CASSWMSGRSYEQYF.

In its sample, this clone was seen once. The chain is built from TRBV27 and TRBJ1-3, with D perhaps matching TRBD1 (5 bases). V lost 2 bases and J lost 3, with 14 bases in between. Per germline, CDR1 MNHEY and CDR2 SMNVEV (reference sequence). This CDR3 spans 16 amino acids. CDR3 DNA: TGTGCCAGCAGTTTAGCGGGGCCGATATTTGGAAACACCATATATTTT. Protein sequence: CASSLAGPIFGNTIYF.

The chain recombines TRBV19 with TRBJ2-5, with D maybe TRBD1 (5 bases). The ends were cut back, 6 bases at V and 2 bases at J, with 10 bases in the middle. The germline V gene encodes CDR1 LNHDA and CDR2 SQIVND (reference sequence). The CDR3 runs 13 residues. CDR3 loop: CASRQDGQETQYF. The CDR3 DNA follows: TGTGCCAGTAGACAGGACGGACAAGAGACCCAGTACTTC.

This clone has only one observation. The germline gene is not matched at one end of the junction; a read error may be the cause. This chain joins TRBV29-1 and TRBJ2-3, with 11 bases that match TRBD2. Germline V gene data show CDR1 as SQVTM and CDR2 as ANQGSEA. The CDR3 spans 15 residues. Here the CDR3 reads CSVDTSGSSRDTQYF. The DNA of the CDR3 is TGCAGCGTGGACACTAGCGGGAGTAGCAGAGATACGCAGTATTTT.

This clone was counted a single time. V and J are TRBV7-3 and TRBJ2-7; 11 nucleotides agree with TRBD2. Germline V gene lookup returns CDR1 SGHTA and CDR2 FQGTGA. J lost 4 bases, V lost 4 bases, and 0 bases had no gene match. The CDR3 covers 13 residues. CDR3 protein: CASSSSGGYEQYF. CDR3 sequence (DNA): TGTGCCAGCAGCTCTAGCGGGGGGTACGAGCAGTACTTC.

On this clone itself: This sample includes further DNA sequences coding for the same CDR3. This sequence joins TRBV14 and TRBJ2-7; 9 nucleotides match TRBD1. Germline CDR1 SGHDN, CDR2 FVKESK. V lost 4 bases, J lost 4 bases, and 2 bases stayed unmatched. The CDR3 has 13 residues. The CDR3 reads CASSRGQGYEQYF. CDR3 coding DNA: TGTGCCAGCAGCCGTGGACAGGGGTACGAGCAGTACTTC.

The chain combines TRBV19 with TRBJ2-3; 15 positions match TRBD2. V dropped 3 bases and J dropped 6; count of bases not matched to a gene: 7. Germline V lookup: CDR1 LNHDA, CDR2 SQIVND (reference sequence). The CDR3 runs 17 residues. The CDR3 DNA reads as TGTGCCAGTAGTATCGGACTAGCGGGAGGGCCGATTGATACGCAGTATTTT. Translated, it gives CASSIGLAGGPIDTQYF.

The chain is built from TRBV19 and TRBJ1-2; D is unresolved. Germline V gene lookup returns CDR1 LNHDA and CDR2 SQIVND (reference sequence). Trimming took off 6 bases at V and 2 bases at J, with 10 bases between the two ends. The CDR3 sequence is 13 residues long. The CDR3 here is CASSPDINYGYTF. In nucleotides, the CDR3 is TGTGCCAGTAGCCCCGACATAAACTATGGCTACACCTTC. Complete variable domain (other parts from reference TRBV19 and TRBJ1-2): DGGITQSPKYLFRKEGQNVTLSCEQNLNHDAMYWYRQDPGQGLRLIYYSQIVNDFQKGDIAEGYSVSREKKESFPLTVTSAQKNPTAFYLCASSPDINYGYTFGSGTRLTVV.

The chain combines TRBV19 with TRBJ2-1, with TRBD2 matching 7 bases. J was trimmed by 8 bases and V by 3 bases; bases with no gene match: 7. Germline V gene sequence: CDR1 LNHDA, CDR2 SQIVND (reference sequence). CDR3 length: 14 residues. The CDR3 DNA sequence: TGTGCCAGTAGTATCCAGCGGGGTCTACATGAGCAGTTCTTC. Translating it yields CASSIQRGLHEQFF. Full variable domain (rest looked up from reference TRBV19 and TRBJ2-1): DGGITQSPKYLFRKEGQNVTLSCEQNLNHDAMYWYRQDPGQGLRLIYYSQIVNDFQKGDIAEGYSVSREKKESFPLTVTSAQKNPTAFYLCASSIQRGLHEQFFGPGTRLTVL.

The V call is TRBV6-5, the J call TRBJ2-7; D possibly corresponds to TRBD2 (5 bases). Germline-derived CDR1 and CDR2 are MNHEY and SVGAGI. The CDR3 totals 14 residues. V lost 5 bases and J lost 5, with 16 bases in between. The CDR3 DNA sequence: TGTGCCAGCAGTGGGGTAGAGGGATTGCACGAGCAGTACTTC. Translated, it gives CASSGVEGLHEQYF.

The chain employs TRBV27 and TRBJ1-2; TRBD1 is a possible D gene (6 bases). Germline V CDR1 and CDR2: MNHEY, SMNVEV (reference sequence). This CDR3 region has 17 residues. The V and J ends lost 5 bases and 4 bases respectively, with 23 bases between them. CDR3 region: CASSPIYPSRDIYGYTF. DNA for the CDR3: TGTGCCAGCAGTCCCATATACCCCTCCCGGGACATCTATGGCTACACCTTC.

This clone was seen only once. The V gene is TRBV18, the J gene TRBJ2-2; TRBD1 is a possible D gene (5 bases). Trimming cost V 1 base and J 3 bases, with 9 bases left between them. The CDR3 has 15 amino acids. Germline loops: CDR1 KGHSH, CDR2 LQKENI. The CDR3 spells CASSPQQGDTGELFF. CDR3 nucleotide sequence: TGTGCCAGCTCACCACAACAAGGGGACACCGGGGAGCTGTTTTTT.

V and J are TRBV19 and TRBJ2-2; 8 bases match TRBD2. The V and J ends lost 1 base and 3 bases, in that order; junction bases with no gene match: 4. In germline, CDR1 is LNHDA, CDR2 SQIVND (reference sequence). This CDR3 region has 16 residues. CDR3 residues: CASSIGGLGDTGELFF. CDR3 sequence (DNA): TGTGCCAGTAGTATAGGGGGACTAGGAGACACCGGGGAGCTGTTTTTT.

J is TRBJ2-7 and V is TRBV23-1; D is unclear. TRBV23-1 qualifies as an ORF whose function is uncertain. The V end was cut by 4 bases, the J end by 7 bases, with 14 bases between. The CDR3 contains 13 residues. CDR3 DNA: TGCGCCAGCAGTCGAGACAACCCTGAAGAGCAGTACTTC. Translated: CASSRDNPEEQYF.

The J gene is TRBJ2-1, the V gene TRBV29-1, with 9 bases matching TRBD2. The CDR3 consists of 13 residues. Trimming at V came to 4 bases and at J to 2 bases, leaving 0 bases not matched to a gene. Germline CDR1 is SQVTM and CDR2 is ANQGSEA. CDR3 sequence: CSVVAGAYNEQFF. The CDR3 nucleotides are TGCAGCGTTGTAGCGGGAGCCTACAATGAGCAGTTCTTC.

CDR3 sequence: CASSQEGRETDIQYF. CDR3 nucleotides: TGCGCCAGCAGCCAAGAAGGCCGGGAGACGGACATTCAGTACTTC. V gene TRBV4-3 combines with J gene TRBJ2-4, with D possibly matching TRBD2 (6 bases). CDR1 and CDR2 (germline): LGHNA, YSLEER. CDR3 size: 15 residues. The ends were cut back, 0 bases at V and 8 bases at J, with 14 bases in the middle.

The chain employs TRBV10-1 and TRBJ2-5, with 9 bases matching TRBD2. V trimming: 3 bases; J trimming: 7 bases; junction bases outside the gene matches: 9. The CDR3 has 15 amino acids. CDR1 is WNHNN and CDR2 is SYGVQD in the germline V gene (reference sequence). The chain's CDR3 is CASSDEDSGSLTQYF. The CDR3 nucleotides are TGCGCCAGCAGTGATGAGGATAGCGGGAGTTTGACCCAGTACTTC.